This T cell receptor beta chain comes out of a study of OX40 agonist ivuxolimab in advanced cancers. There are 14 residues in the CDR3. Method: immunoSEQ multiplex PCR; TCRdb's copy keeps in-frame clones and lacks some. The repertoire holds tens of thousands of clones, with roughly 84% as singletons. Here the sequenced sample was CD4+ or CD8+ T cells sorted from blood, taken in a trial of the OX40 agonist ivuxolimab. The chain is built from TRBV21-1 and TRBJ2-7; the table calls TRBD2, which could not be checked here. TRBV21-1 has pseudogene status. This sequence originates from an adult with an advanced solid tumor such as melanoma, head and neck, liver or kidney cancer. The CDR3 loop reads CASSKEKRNYEQYF. The CDR3 DNA sequence: TGTGCCAGCAGCAAAGAAAAGCGCAACTACGAGCAGTACTTC.